This T cell receptor beta chain originates from a study of CD8 T cells in Susac syndrome. Blood CD8+ and CD4+ T cells underwent high-throughput TCR beta sequencing. The authors negatively isolated CD8+ and CD4+ T cells and FACS-enriched TEMRA cells. The germline V gene encodes CDR1 SEHNR and CDR2 FQNEAQ (reference sequence). The CDR3 is 15 residues long. V lost 5 bases, J lost 2 bases, and 13 bases lay in between. Reverse transcription of roughly 0.5 to 1 ug RNA was performed with random hexamers. Across 54 Vbeta and 13 Jbeta, immunoSEQ multiplex PCR amplified TCR beta CDR3. Each CDR3 protein gets one entry after TCRdb re-called the immunoSEQ multiplex PCR reads with MiXCR. The sample lists about 52,000 distinct CDR3 sequences, around 93% occurring once.

The rearrangement joins TRBV7-9 to TRBJ2-1; perhaps D is TRBD1 or TRBD2 (5 bases each). The sample comprised CD8+ T cells from PBMCs. The receptor comes from a human donor with multiple sclerosis. DNA for the CDR3: TGTGCCAGCAGCGGAACTAGGACACCCTACAATGAGCAGTTCTTC. This gives the protein CASSGTRTPYNEQFF.